This note documents a single T cell receptor beta chain sequence. Antigen: not known. The ends lost 3 bases at V and 4 bases at J; junction bases unmatched: 8. CDR3 length: 15 residues. CDR1 is SGHTA and CDR2 is FQGNSA in the germline V gene. The donors were members of the validation cohort, which comprised roughly 130 subjects and was separate from the first cohort of 666 subjects. Some clones are missing from TCRdb's copy, which holds only in-frame ones; the method was immunoSEQ multiplex PCR. The sample yields some 150,000 clones, about 86% seen once. This sample was included in a study of cytomegalovirus exposure and HLA in healthy donors. Study-level findings and limits: Most TCR sequences showed up rarely, but some public TCRs showed up in many donors. High sensitivity and specificity were reportedly achieved when the classifier diagnosed cytomegalovirus status.

The receptor comes from a human donor in good health. This chain joins TRBV7-2 and TRBJ2-7; 8 bases are a match to TRBD1. The sequenced material came from PBMCs. CDR3 bases: TGTGCCAGCAGCTTGGGGGACAGGCTGTATTACGAGCAGTACTTC. This sequence encodes CASSLGDRLYYEQYF.